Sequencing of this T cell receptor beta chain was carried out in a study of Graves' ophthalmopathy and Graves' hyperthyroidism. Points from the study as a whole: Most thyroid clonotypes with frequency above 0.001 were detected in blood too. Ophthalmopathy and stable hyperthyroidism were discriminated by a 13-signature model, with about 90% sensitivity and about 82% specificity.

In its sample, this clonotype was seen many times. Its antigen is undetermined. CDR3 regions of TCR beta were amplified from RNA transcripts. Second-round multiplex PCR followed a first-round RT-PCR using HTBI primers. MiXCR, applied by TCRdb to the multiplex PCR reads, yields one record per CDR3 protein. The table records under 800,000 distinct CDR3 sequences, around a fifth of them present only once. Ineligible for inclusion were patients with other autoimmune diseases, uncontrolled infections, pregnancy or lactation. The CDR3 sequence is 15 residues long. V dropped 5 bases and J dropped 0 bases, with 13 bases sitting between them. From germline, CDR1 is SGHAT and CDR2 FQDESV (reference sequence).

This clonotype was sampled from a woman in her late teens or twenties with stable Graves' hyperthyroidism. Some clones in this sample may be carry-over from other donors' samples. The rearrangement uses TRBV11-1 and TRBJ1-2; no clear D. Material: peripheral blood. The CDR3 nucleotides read TGTGCCAGCAGCAAAAGAGCTAATTCTAACTATGGCTACACCTTC. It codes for CASSKRANSNYGYTF.